The next 2 T cell receptor beta chains were all read from a single sample in a study of cytomegalovirus exposure and HLA in healthy donors. This PCR relied on a set of 60 Vbeta primers and 13 Jbeta primers. Only in-frame clones appear in the TCRdb table, and some are missing; sequencing was by immunoSEQ multiplex PCR. Seen in this sample are 100,000 to 150,000 clones; the ten most common clones hold 2% to 2.5%. Source material: PBMCs. Source of these receptors: a man between 40 and 49 years old in good health and CMV-seronegative.

V is TRBV30 and J is TRBJ2-3, with D possibly matching TRBD1 (5 bases). CDR1 GTSNPN and CDR2 SVGIG come from the germline V gene (reference sequence). Trimming left V 3 bases short and J 0 bases short, with 7 bases between. CDR3 length: 13 amino acids. The CDR3 nucleotides read TGTGCCTGGAGGACAGCTAGCACAGATACGCAGTATTTT. Translating it yields CAWRTASTDTQYF. Looking up the rest from reference TRBV30 and TRBJ2-3 gives the full variable domain: SQTIHQWPATLVQPVGSPLSLECTVEGTSNPNLYWYRQAAGRGLQLLFYSVGIGQISSEVPQNLSASRPQDRQFILSSKKLLLSDSGFYLCAWRTASTDTQYFGPGTRLTVL.

The chain uses TRBV5-4 and TRBJ2-5, with D perhaps TRBD1 (5 bases). Germline CDR1 reads SGHNT; CDR2 reads YYREEE (reference sequence). This CDR3 is 13 amino acids long. Trimming took off 4 bases at V and 2 bases at J, with 9 bases between the two ends. CDR3: CASSLRQQETQYF. The CDR3 DNA sequence: TGTGCCAGCAGCCTGAGACAGCAAGAGACCCAGTACTTC.